These 4 T cell receptor beta chains were sequenced from one sample in a study of graft-versus-host responses after intestinal transplantation (dated by TCRdb to about 2021). These receptors have no identified antigens. The time point label here, explained by the study, means: cells obtained before transplantation from donor or recipient. The library was made by the immunoSEQ multiplex PCR assay. TCRdb obtained this table from immuneACCESS and retained in-frame rearrangements with V and J assigned. These tables miss some clones; where compared with another copy, unresolved V genes account for less than half of the shortfall, and the remainder is unexplained. This sample comprises more than 90,000 clones, around 94% of them detected only once. The ten largest clonotypes hold 0.23% of the sample. Sample: unstimulated CD4+ T cells sorted from spleen or lymph node cells, taken before transplant. All receptors derive from a human donor who was the organ donor for an intestinal transplant.

The chain has TRBV7-6 and TRBJ2-5; 8 nucleotides agree with TRBD2. The ends lost 5 bases at V and 5 bases at J; junction bases unmatched: 1. There are 12 residues in the CDR3. Germline V CDR1 and CDR2: SGHVS, FNYEAQ. DNA for the CDR3: TGTGCCAGCAGCGGCGGGGGGGAGACCCAGTACTTC. Translating it yields CASSGGGETQYF.

This chain links TRBV10-3 with TRBJ2-2, with TRBD1 as a possible D gene (5 bases). This CDR3 spans 15 amino acids. Trimming removed 4 bases from V and 2 bases from J, with 11 bases in between. The germline CDR1 and CDR2 sequences are ENHRY and SYGVKD. The chain's CDR3 is CAISVGRANTGELFF. DNA for the CDR3: TGTGCCATCAGTGTCGGCAGGGCCAACACCGGGGAGCTGTTTTTT.

The chain joins TRBV29-1 to TRBJ2-1; 8 bases fit TRBD1. The CDR3 covers 14 residues. Germline trimming cut 5 bases from V and 5 bases from J; bases unmatched to any gene: 8. Per the germline V gene, CDR1 is SQVTM and CDR2 is ANQGSEA. The CDR3 protein is CSVLTQGADNEQFF. Here the CDR3 DNA reads TGCAGCGTTTTGACGCAGGGGGCGGACAATGAGCAGTTCTTC.

The chain uses TRBV6-1 and TRBJ1-1, with D maybe TRBD1 (5 bases). The V end was cut by 4 bases, the J end by 1 base, with 10 bases between. The CDR3 is 14 amino acids. Germline CDR1 reads MNHNS; CDR2 reads SASEGT. CDR3 protein: CASSATTGNTEAFF. In DNA form, the CDR3 reads TGTGCCAGCAGTGCAACAACAGGGAACACTGAAGCTTTCTTT.